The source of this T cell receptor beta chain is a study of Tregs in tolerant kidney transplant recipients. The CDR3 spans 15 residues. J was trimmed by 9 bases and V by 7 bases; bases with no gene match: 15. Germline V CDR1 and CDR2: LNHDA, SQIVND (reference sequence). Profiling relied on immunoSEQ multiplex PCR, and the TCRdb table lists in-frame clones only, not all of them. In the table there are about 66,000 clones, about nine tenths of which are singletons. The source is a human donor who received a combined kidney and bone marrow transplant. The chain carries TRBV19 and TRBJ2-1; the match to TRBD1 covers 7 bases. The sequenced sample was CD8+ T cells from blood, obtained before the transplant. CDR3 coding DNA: TGTGCCAGTAACCTGGGTGGGACAGCAAATCTTGAGCAGTTCTTC. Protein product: CASNLGGTANLEQFF. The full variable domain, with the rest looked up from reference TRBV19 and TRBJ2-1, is DGGITQSPKYLFRKEGQNVTLSCEQNLNHDAMYWYRQDPGQGLRLIYYSQIVNDFQKGDIAEGYSVSREKKESFPLTVTSAQKNPTAFYLCASNLGGTANLEQFFGPGTRLTVL.